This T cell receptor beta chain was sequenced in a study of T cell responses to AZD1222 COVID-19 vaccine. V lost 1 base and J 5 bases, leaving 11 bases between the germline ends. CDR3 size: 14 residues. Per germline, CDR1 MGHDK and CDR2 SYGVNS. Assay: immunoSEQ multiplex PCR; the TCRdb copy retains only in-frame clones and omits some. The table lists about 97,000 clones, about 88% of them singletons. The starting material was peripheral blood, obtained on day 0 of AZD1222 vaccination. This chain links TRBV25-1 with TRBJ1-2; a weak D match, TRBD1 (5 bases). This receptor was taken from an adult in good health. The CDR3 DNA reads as TGTGCCAGCAGTGAATCGGGGGGGAGATATGGCTACACCTTC. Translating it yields CASSESGGRYGYTF.